Below, 22 T cell receptor beta chains from the same sample are listed, as sequenced in a study of T-cell reconstitution after alpha-beta-depleted transplantation in children. As it was prepared, the TCRbeta library received unique molecular identifiers. Each CDR3 protein gets one entry after TCRdb re-called the PCR reads with MiXCR. The sample lists roughly 250,000 distinct CDR3 sequences; around 8% were seen once. Sequenced material: PBMCs, mostly from graft donor cells, taken 180 days after TCRalphabeta/CD19-depleted stem cell transplant. These receptors were collected from a male patient between 5 and 17 years old who had a stem cell transplant for acute lymphoblastic leukemia, so the T cells may come from the graft donor.

Many counts were recorded for this clonotype. The J gene is TRBJ2-3, the V gene TRBV9; 10 nucleotides match TRBD1. Germline V gives CDR1 SGDLS, CDR2 YYNGEE. Trimming removed 4 bases from V and 4 bases from J; junction bases left unmatched: 6. This CDR3 has 15 amino acids. The CDR3 loop reads CASSHTGTGADTQYF. In DNA form, the CDR3 reads TGTGCCAGCAGCCACACCGGGACAGGGGCAGATACGCAGTATTTT.

This clonotype was observed at least ten times. The chain joins TRBV10-3 to TRBJ2-7; the D gene could be TRBD1 or TRBD2 (5 bases each). V lost 10 bases and J lost 7, with 23 bases in between. The germline V gene has CDR1 ENHRY and CDR2 SYGVKD. The CDR3 covers 14 residues. The CDR3 nucleotides read TGTGCCACGGGGCGAGCAGGGCCTACGGGGGAGCAGTACTTC. Translation: CATGRAGPTGEQYF.

This clonotype was detected many times. The J gene is TRBJ2-6, the V gene TRBV27, with D perhaps TRBD1 (5 bases). This CDR3 region has 16 residues. V lost 2 bases and J 0 bases, leaving 8 bases between the germline ends. Germline V gene data show CDR1 as MNHEY and CDR2 as SMNVEV (reference sequence). CDR3 in amino acids: CASSLRGYSGANVLTF. CDR3 sequence (DNA): TGTGCCAGCAGTTTAAGGGGATACTCTGGGGCCAACGTCCTGACTTTC.

This clonotype appeared many times. The CDR3 DNA sequence: TGCGCCAGCAGCCAAGATCAAAGGGAACTGTTTTTT. Residues: CASSQDQRELFF. This chain joins TRBV4-3 and TRBJ1-4; no clear D gene. CDR1 is LGHNA, CDR2 YSLEER, per germline. The CDR3 is 12 residues long. Trimming shortened V by 0 bases and J by 12 bases, and 8 bases separated the two germline ends.

This clonotype was recorded at least ten times. This chain connects TRBV27 to TRBJ2-4; unclear D gene. With 7 bases removed from V and 6 bases from J, the gap between germline ends came to 7 bases. Germline V gives CDR1 MNHEY, CDR2 SMNVEV (reference sequence). This CDR3 region has 11 residues. In nucleotides, the CDR3 is TGTGCCAGCATTGAACGAAACATTCAGTACTTC. As protein: CASIERNIQYF.

This clonotype was detected ten times or more. The chain is built from TRBV29-1 and TRBJ1-2; tentatively, D is TRBD1 (6 bases). The CDR3 spans 12 residues. CDR1 is SQVTM and CDR2 is ANQGSEA in the germline V gene. V lost 6 bases and J 4 bases, leaving 12 bases between the germline ends. The CDR3 loop is CSVATGSYGYTF. DNA for the CDR3: TGCAGCGTAGCCACAGGGAGCTATGGCTACACCTTC.

This clonotype was recorded many times. This chain joins TRBV6-1 and TRBJ2-1; D uncertain. CDR3 length equals 11 residues. Trimming left V 4 bases short and J 2 bases short, with 0 bases between. In germline, CDR1 is MNHNS, CDR2 SASEGT. DNA of the CDR3: TGTGCCAGCAGTGCCTACAATGAGCAGTTCTTC. Translation: CASSAYNEQFF.

This clonotype was counted many times. This chain joins TRBV9 and TRBJ2-7; the match to TRBD1 covers 11 bases. Germline V gene data show CDR1 as SGDLS and CDR2 as YYNGEE. The CDR3 runs 18 residues. V lost 0 bases and J lost 2; bases outside the gene matches: 10. The DNA for the CDR3 is TGTGCCAGCAGCGTAGAGGTTGGGGAGGGACAGGGGGCCTACGAGCAGTACTTC. Protein sequence: CASSVEVGEGQGAYEQYF.

This clonotype was counted between two and nine times. V usage is TRBV14 and J usage is TRBJ2-3; 8 nucleotides align to TRBD1. Germline V CDR1 and CDR2: SGHDN, FVKESK. This CDR3 contains 15 residues. Trimming removed 4 bases from V and 0 bases from J; junction bases left unmatched: 3. CDR3 loop: CASSPGGWSTDTQYF. The CDR3 nucleotides read TGTGCCAGCAGCCCAGGGGGCTGGAGCACAGATACGCAGTATTTT.

The chain combines TRBV14 with TRBJ2-5; a weak D match, TRBD1 (6 bases). V dropped 2 bases and J dropped 6 bases, with 10 bases sitting between them. CDR1 is SGHDN and CDR2 is FVKESK in the germline V gene. This CDR3 spans 13 amino acids. The CDR3 DNA sequence: TGTGCCAGCAGCCAATTCAGGGGAAAGACCCAGTACTTC. Amino acids: CASSQFRGKTQYF.

This clonotype was detected many times. CDR3 nucleotides: TGTGCCAGCAGTTCGCGGACTAGCGGCTACGGGGAGCTGTTTTTT. It codes for CASSSRTSGYGELFF. This chain uses TRBV6-5 with TRBJ2-2; 10 bases line up with TRBD2. Losses at the gene ends were 4 bases for V and 7 bases for J; bases not matched to a gene: 6. In germline, CDR1 is MNHEY, CDR2 SVGAGI. The CDR3 has 15 amino acids.

This clonotype was seen many times. In DNA, the CDR3 is TGTGCCAGCAGCGTGTCAGGGCTGGACTATGGCTACACCTTC. As protein: CASSVSGLDYGYTF. The rearrangement uses TRBV9 and TRBJ1-2, with D perhaps matching TRBD1 (5 bases). The CDR3 totals 14 residues. V was clipped by 2 bases and J by 3 bases, with 11 bases between them. CDR1 is SGDLS and CDR2 is YYNGEE in the germline V gene.

This clonotype was observed many times. The CDR3 nucleotides are TGCGCCAGCAACCCGGTCCCTGGGTACCAAGAGACCCAGTACTTC. This gives the protein CASNPVPGYQETQYF. This rearrangement joins TRBV10-2 to TRBJ2-5; the D is unclear. Germline CDR1 and CDR2: WSHSY and SAAADI. V lost 7 bases, J lost 0 bases, and 15 bases lay in between. The CDR3 has 15 amino acids.

There are many counts of this clonotype. The rearrangement joins TRBV7-8 to TRBJ2-3, with D possibly being TRBD2 (5 bases). Germline V CDR1 and CDR2: SGHVS, FQNEAQ. V lost 5 bases to trimming and J lost 2 bases, with 14 bases between them. This CDR3 has 15 residues. For the CDR3, the DNA is TGTGCCAGCAGCGGTGAGGGTCGGGTCACAGATACGCAGTATTTT. It is translated as CASSGEGRVTDTQYF.

This clonotype was detected many times. The chain is built from TRBV4-3 and TRBJ1-3; the D is unclear. This CDR3 comprises 15 residues. Trimming removed 1 base from V and 2 bases from J, with 9 bases in between. CDR1 is LGHNA, CDR2 YSLEER, per germline. The CDR3 nucleotides read TGCGCCAGCAGCCAAGGGGTGGGGACTGGAAACACCATATATTTT. Its translation is CASSQGVGTGNTIYF.

This clonotype has ten or more counts. The rearrangement links TRBV28 to TRBJ2-3; tentatively, D is TRBD1 or TRBD2 (6 bases each). The CDR3 has 13 amino acids. Germline assignment: CDR1 MDHEN and CDR2 SYDVKM. V gave up 2 bases and J gave up 9 bases, with 12 bases separating them. CDR3 bases: TGTGCCAGCAGTTTAAGGGGGGAGTACACGCAGTATTTT. It yields the protein CASSLRGEYTQYF. Full variable domain (rest looked up from reference TRBV28 and TRBJ2-3): DVKVTQSSRYLVKRTGEKVFLECVQDMDHENMFWYRQDPGLGLRLIYFSYDVKMKEKGDIPEGYSVSREKKERFSLILESASTNQTSMYLCASSLRGEYTQYFGPGTRLTVL.

In regard to this clonotype: This may be a read error, as it is one base from a much larger clone. Without the conserved terminal phenylalanine or tryptophan, this CDR3 likely stems from a read error. The chain links TRBV20-1 to TRBJ2-7, with D possibly matching TRBD1 (5 bases). The germline V gene has CDR1 DFQATT and CDR2 SNEGSKA (reference sequence). The CDR3 has 13 residues. Trimming stripped 3 bases from V and 3 bases from J, with 12 bases between. The CDR3 region has the DNA TGCAGTGCTAGGGTGCGTAGGGGCTACGAGCAGTACTAC. This sequence encodes CSARVRRGYEQYY.

This clonotype was seen ten or more times. V is TRBV12-3 or TRBV12-4 and J is TRBJ2-2, with D unresolved. The CDR3 totals 12 residues. The V and J ends lost 8 bases and 2 bases respectively, with 6 bases between them. CDR3 region: CASSGNTGELFF. In DNA, the CDR3 is TGTGCCAGCTCCGGAAACACCGGGGAGCTGTTTTTT.

This clonotype was detected many times. The chain links TRBV24-1 to TRBJ2-1, with 9 bases fitting TRBD1. The V and J ends lost 4 bases and 1 base, in that order; junction bases with no gene match: 4. CDR1 is KGHDR, CDR2 SFDVKD, per germline. This CDR3 has 16 residues. CDR3 region: CATSDPGTGSYNEQFF. CDR3 nucleotide sequence: TGTGCCACCAGTGACCCCGGGACAGGGTCCTACAATGAGCAGTTCTTC.

This clonotype was observed at least ten times. The genes are TRBV6-2 or TRBV6-3 and TRBJ2-2; D is ambiguous. V dropped 2 bases and J dropped 8 bases, with 9 bases sitting between them. Germline V gene data show CDR1 as MNHEY and CDR2 as SVGEGT. This CDR3 is 13 amino acids long. CDR3 residues: CASSYRVRGELFF. The CDR3, as DNA: TGTGCCAGCAGTTACCGGGTTAGAGGGGAGCTGTTTTTT.

This clonotype was seen at least ten times. The V and J genes are TRBV3-1 and TRBJ2-7, with 8 bases matching TRBD2. V lost 1 base to trimming and J lost 4 bases; unmatched junction nucleotides: 15. CDR3 length: 18 amino acids. Germline CDR1 is LGHDT and CDR2 is YNNKEL (reference sequence). Here the CDR3 reads CASSQALTSGWIHYEQYF. The CDR3 DNA is TGTGCCAGCAGCCAAGCCCTCACTAGCGGATGGATTCATTACGAGCAGTACTTC.

This chain uses TRBV7-9 with TRBJ1-2; weak D call: TRBD1 (6 bases). The CDR3 sequence is 13 residues long. Between the trimmed V and J ends, which lost 8 bases and 6 bases, there was a span of 16 bases. CDR1 is SEHNR and CDR2 is FQNEAQ in the germline V gene (reference sequence). In DNA, the CDR3 is TGTGCCAGCGCACTAGGACAGTTGAATGGCTACACCTTC. It yields the protein CASALGQLNGYTF. Full variable domain (rest looked up from reference TRBV7-9 and TRBJ1-2): DTGVSQNPRHKITKRGQNVTFRCDPISEHNRLYWYRQTLGQGPEFLTYFQNEAQLEKSRLLSDRFSAERPKGSFSTLEIQRTEQGDSAMYLCASALGQLNGYTFGSGTRLTVV.